The clone carrying this T cell receptor (beta chain) has ten or more counts. RNA transcripts served as the template for amplifying TCR beta CDR3 regions. First-round RT-PCR with HTBI primers amplified the TCR CDR3 region. A single record per CDR3 protein comes from TCRdb applying MiXCR to the multiplex PCR reads. Of approximately 320,000 distinct CDR3 sequences listed, roughly 15% are singletons. The data belong to a study of T cells in Graves' hyperthyroidism and ophthalmopathy. V lost 8 bases and J lost 5; bases outside the gene matches: 10. The CDR3 runs to 14 residues. Germline CDR1 reads SNHLY; CDR2 reads FYNNEI.

Sequenced sample: blood. The chain carries TRBV2 and TRBJ2-7, with 9 bases aligning to TRBD1. This sequence originates from a man aged 30 to 45 with Graves' hyperthyroidism. This CDR3 is CASGDRAMFDEQYF. CDR3 bases: TGTGCCAGCGGGGACAGGGCGATGTTTGACGAGCAGTACTTC.